This T cell receptor beta chain was observed in a study of blood T cell repertoires in COVID-19. CDR3 length: 16 amino acids. Germline assignment: CDR1 LGHNA and CDR2 YSLEER. The ends lost 0 bases at V and 4 bases at J; junction bases unmatched: 6. Produced via immunoSEQ multiplex PCR; TCRdb's table is partial and in-frame only. The sample shows some 150,000 clones, 80% to 85% of them seen only once. Participants in the exposed group had met a COVID-19 case in the 2 weeks before joining the study. This clonotype was obtained from a woman aged 45-65 years who had been exposed to COVID-19. V gene TRBV4-3 combines with J gene TRBJ1-5; 7 positions match TRBD1. Sequenced material: PBMCs or T cells enriched from blood (not recorded which). CDR3 nucleotide sequence: TGCGCCAGCAGCCAAGATGGGACAGCTAAGAATCAGCCCCAGCATTTT. Translating it yields CASSQDGTAKNQPQHF.